The entry below describes one TCR beta chain. As yet, its antigen is unknown. Drawing of blood for sampling happened at baseline, at cycle 4 day 1, and at cycle 7 day 1. This specimen comes from a study of OX40 agonist ivuxolimab in advanced cancers. About the research overall: Cohort: roughly 80% men, mean age around 60, aged roughly 23 to 90. Checkpoint inhibitors had been given previously to roughly 40% of patients.

Study-wide results and caveats: On average, CD8+ T cells had more expanded clones than CD4+.

Using immunoSEQ multiplex PCR, the repertoire was profiled, and TCRdb retains in-frame clones only, with some absent. The repertoire includes approximately 94,000 clones, roughly 90% of them detected once, and 3% to 3.5% sits in the top ten. V dropped 0 bases and J dropped 8 bases, with 13 bases sitting between them. This CDR3 is built from 14 residues. Germline assignment: CDR1 GTSNPN and CDR2 SVGIG (reference sequence). The specimen comprised CD4+ or CD8+ T cells sorted from blood, sampled in a trial of the OX40 agonist ivuxolimab. The V call is TRBV30, the J call TRBJ1-4; maybe TRBD1 (6 bases). The receptor's source is an adult with an advanced solid tumor such as melanoma, head and neck, liver or kidney cancer. The CDR3 spells CAWSVGRGWEKLFF. In DNA, the CDR3 is TGTGCCTGGAGTGTTGGCAGGGGTTGGGAAAAACTGTTTTTT.